This T cell receptor beta chain originates from a study of glioma-infiltrating T cells after dendritic cell vaccination (dated by TCRdb to 2016 to 2017). As for the study more broadly: Of the roughly 15 glioblastoma patients in the cohort, all drawn from Phase I and II dendritic cell vaccination trials, 9 were newly diagnosed and 6 had recurrent disease. The vaccine consisted of monocyte-derived dendritic cells cultured about 7 days with IL-4 and GM-CSF, then pulsed overnight with autologous tumor lysate. In glioblastoma patients vaccinated with dendritic cells, deep sequencing of TCR beta CDR3 regions served to measure the amount of tumor-infiltrating lymphocytes and to compare repertoires between tumor and blood. Autologous tumor lysate-pulsed dendritic cell vaccination was administered to the patients between the early 2000s and the early 2010s. TCR sequencing metrics, including TIL content and tumor-blood repertoire overlap, were correlated with survival after dendritic cell vaccination. Each patient got three intradermal injections of the dendritic cell vaccine, spaced at biweekly intervals, in the arm below the axilla.

General study outcomes and caveats: The response model built on TCR overlap across three groups was characterized as speculative, with prospective validation still needed. After dendritic cell vaccination, a higher estimated pretreatment TIL content predicted longer time to progression and longer overall survival. TCR clonality showed no direct relationship with survival, which suggests that a diverse polyclonal response may matter. The cohort was small and heterogeneous, and full blood and tumor sets were available for few patients, with initial-recurrent tumor pairs available for even fewer patients.

Turning to this clone: Its specific antigen is unknown. It has no much larger one-base neighbor in the sample; base qualities were not kept.

To be selected, patients needed enough residual fresh-frozen tumor tissue and more than two years of available survival data. None of the glioblastoma patients carried an isocitrate dehydrogenase mutation, although molecular status otherwise varied. PBMC were collected before vaccination, two weeks after the third vaccination, and at tumor progression if tumor progression occurred. The Qiagen DNeasy Blood extraction Kit was used for extraction of genomic DNA. V and J are truncated by 1 base and 1 base respectively, leaving an intervening sequence of 11 bases. Looking up the germline V gene (reference sequence) yields CDR1 LNHNV and CDR2 YYDKDF. CDR3 length: 16 amino acids, cysteine to phenylalanine. CDR3 DNA is the only sequence kept; it has 48 bases, read in frame from the first base. Using the immunoSEQ assay, TCRB CDR3 regions were amplified from roughly 1.8 micrograms of genomic DNA, or from all available DNA when less than that was on hand. Multiplex PCR used 60 forward primers for TCR V beta segments and 13 reverse primers for J beta segments. To estimate reads per starting template, synthetic control templates were spiked into each sample at limiting dilution. The Illumina HiSeq System generated sequencing reads of 87 bp. Per the source publication's procedure: PCR and sequencing errors were removed by a nearest neighbor algorithm that merged closely related sequences. TCR overlap was defined as the percentage of unique tumor TCR beta sequences that were also present in the same patient's peripheral blood. Here the immuneACCESS table is served through TCRdb, limited to in-frame sequences with V and J called. Missing clones are a known gap in these copies; in checked studies unresolved V genes cover under half, and the rest lacks a known reason. V, J and clone size were drawn from that table, and D and trimming were deduced from the DNA. For this sample there are roughly 100,000 clones; more than 75% appear just once. The top ten clones comprise around 3% of the sample.

Material: blood, obtained before dendritic cell vaccination. The clonotype comes from a human donor with glioblastoma. Rearrangement joined TRBV15 to TRBJ1-3, and the D gene may be TRBD1, 6 bases matching. The CDR3: CATSRAYRDSGNTIYF. The nucleotide sequence is given as TGTGCCACCAGCAGAGCTTACAGGGATTCTGGAAACACCATATATTTT. Beyond the CDR3, the reference TRBV15 and TRBJ1-3 genes provide the residues; the full variable domain reads: DAMVIQNPRYQVTQFGKPVTLSCSQTLNHNVMYWYQQKSSQAPKLLFHYYDKDFNNEADTPDNFQSRRPNTSFCFLDIRSPGLGDTAMYLCATSRAYRDSGNTIYFGEGSWLTVV.